This T cell receptor (beta chain) came from a study of cytomegalovirus exposure and HLA in healthy donors (dated by TCRdb to 2017 to 2019). Regarding the research as a whole: In an earlier analysis of roughly 590 of the donors, 250 to 350 Gb of sequence data and roughly 100 million unique TCR beta sequences from about 180 million T cells were reported. Roughly 300 gigabases of sequencing data and approximately 91 million unique TCR sequences made up an early release that covered around 640 HLA-typed donors. Among the roughly 430 genotyped donors, approximately 81% belonged to the genetic ancestry cluster associated with self-reported Caucasian donors. The aim of the study was to test whether cataloging public T cell receptors could identify signatures of past pathogen exposure. Using immunosequencing, the study profiled T cell repertoires from 666 subjects and related those repertoires to cytomegalovirus serostatus. In addition to the first cohort of 666 subjects, a separate validation cohort of approximately 120 different subjects was used. To predict cytomegalovirus infection status, the study combined high-throughput TCR immunosequencing, statistical association of individual TCRs with disease status, and machine learning. To study patterns of TCR occurrence, a later analysis re-analyzed previously published TCR beta repertoires from 666 donors and added high-resolution HLA genotyping. The later analysis used no new phenotypic data to find candidate immune exposures, relying instead on TCR beta sequences and their occurrence across donors. To decide whether each TCR beta V gene segment behaved as functional or pseudogenic, an earlier analysis of some 580 of the donors relied on high-throughput TCR beta sequencing. Donor age, sex, ethnicity and CMV serostatus were collected together with the repertoire data. Genome-wide SNP genotypes for about 65% of the roughly 670 donors were used in a later genetic analysis, which treated that subset as a discovery cohort. All discovery cohort repertoires had been generated using a single sequencing platform. HLA typing included class I and class II loci at four-digit resolution. Typing coverage varied by locus: roughly 620-640 donors for A, B, C, DRB1 and DQB1; some 520 for DQA1; around 610 for DPA1; more than 450 for DPB1. Roughly five DR-DQ haplotypes were handled as single units for association and clustering, since linkage in the cohort was strong. On average, around 200,000 unique TCR beta nucleotide sequences were sequenced per donor among some 430 genotyped donors of the cohort, with roughly 18% of those sequences being non-productive.

What the work shows at the level of the full study, not this receptor alone: Only TCR beta chains were sequenced in this cohort, and the absence of alpha or paired-chain data limited detectable features. At a false discovery rate of 0.05, a later analysis linked some 18,000 TCR beta sequences to specific HLA alleles. HLA typing was unavailable for some donors at each locus, so association tests used only the typed subset. Presence/absence analyses assumed roughly uniform sequencing depth across donors, an assumption that may not hold. According to a later analysis, most CMV-associated TCR beta chains appeared to be HLA-restricted, and the HLA associations seemed to be driven largely by CMV exposure. Because counts were too low, under 20 rarely observed V segments, including chromosome 9 orphons, were left out of the earlier analysis of about 620 of the donors. In a later genetic analysis, fewer N-insertions in productive TCRs were reported among donors in an Asian-associated ancestry cluster than the approximately 630-donor mean. A total of 150 or so TCR beta chains were listed by the study as associated with cytomegalovirus. Most TCR sequences were seen in very few donors, while some public TCRs were found in many individuals. In an earlier analysis of approximately 600 of the donors, most TCR beta V segments were observed in productive rearrangements about 87% or about 30% of the time, broadly matching IMGT annotations. A later analysis reported that several top co-occurrence clusters appeared linked to parvovirus B19, influenza, CMV and Epstein-Barr virus. Correlated functional status among segregating V segments might be attributable to linkage disequilibrium, but an unknown experimental factor could not be ruled out. In vitro tests confirmed that three of the cytomegalovirus-associated TCR beta chains recognize cytomegalovirus antigens. A further reported finding was that TCR beta sequences accurately predicted the HLA-A and HLA-B alleles for most subjects in the first cohort. According to a later analysis, TCR association rates differed among HLA loci, with DRB1 alleles showing the most associated TCRs and HLA-C alleles showing the fewest. When HLA alleles, especially DR and DQ, strongly co-occurred, TCR associations were difficult to assign to individual alleles. A later analysis found that HLA-associated TCR beta chains were more clonally expanded and had lower generation probabilities than equally common non-associated chains. The authors suggested that the approach could potentially be extended to other disease states and immunological phenotypes. The 87-base-pair reads could not distinguish some IMGT-functional V segments, including TRBV6-2 and TRBV6-3, so those segments were excluded. A group of highly shared sequence variants was considered likely to be a technical artifact of the sequencing pipeline. CMV serostatus was the only immune exposure information available for the cohort. In both the original and validation cohorts, the classifier was reported to diagnose cytomegalovirus status with high specificity and sensitivity. V-gene and J-gene trimming of TCR beta chains was associated with a missense DCLRE1C variant in a later genetic analysis, and the association was replicated in an independent cohort.

The cohort consisted of 600 or so healthy bone marrow donors. All cohort members were sampled while nominally healthy, although unrecorded immune exposures were likely present. The donor was CMV seronegative and was included in the group of a few hundred seronegative cohort members. A peripheral blood sample was provided by each donor, and peripheral blood mononuclear cells were used for TCR beta sequencing. Genomic DNA was extracted from the blood cell samples with the Qiagen DNeasy Blood Extraction Kit. Libraries were built with the immunoSEQ multiplex PCR assay. The multiplex PCR relied on a mix of 60 forward primers for TCR Vbeta segments and 13 reverse primers for TCR Jbeta segments. Amplification of the CDR3 region of rearranged TCR beta genes was performed with a multiplex PCR assay on genomic DNA. Amplified TCR beta libraries were sequenced as 87-base-pair reads on the Illumina HiSeq System. The authors' pipeline ran thus. Across the 640 or so repertoires, a later analysis counted 75 million to 90 million unique TCR beta chains, roughly 11 million of which were shared by at least two donors. To remove PCR and sequencing errors, raw reads were error-corrected and collapsed into unique sequences using a nearest-neighbor algorithm that merged closely related sequences. CDR3 sequences were aligned to IMGT reference sequences to assign V, D and J gene segments. For a sequence to be retained, a match of at least six nucleotides to both a V gene segment and a J gene segment was required. Rearrangements were called productive when the CDR3 lacked stop codons and stayed in frame with V and J; all others were non-productive. Following IMGT convention, CDR3 was defined as the stretch from the second conserved V-encoded cysteine up to the conserved J-encoded phenylalanine. The earlier analysis of some 550 of the donors excluded any sequence lacking an unambiguous match to a single V gene segment. In an earlier analysis of more than 500 of the donors, a V segment was called functional when productive rearrangements were above 56.7%, and segregating when the standard deviation between donors exceeded 5%. A statistical classification framework was built to diagnose cytomegalovirus status from the catalog of TCR beta chain sequences. A later analysis assigned V and J genes by comparing TCR nucleotide sequences with IMGT/GENE-DB human TR gene sequences. A later analysis assigned CDR3 sequences and most-parsimonious VDJ recombination scenarios with the TCRdist pipeline. In a later analysis, each TCR beta chain was defined by its CDR3 amino acid sequence together with its V-gene family, and reads without a unique V-gene family were excluded. To address suspected cross-contamination and a sequencing artifact, a later analysis removed some 620 highly shared, low-generation-probability nucleotide sequences. For each public chain, a later analysis derived a clonal expansion index from normalized ranks of inferred template counts within each repertoire. Generation probabilities in a later analysis came from a VDJ recombination model fitted to out-of-frame rearrangements, and those results were checked against IGoR. Hypergeometric tests were used in a later analysis to score TCR-TCR, TCR-HLA and TCR-CMV co-occurrence, with a repertoire-size bias correction applied to the TCR pairs. To estimate false discovery rates, a later analysis permuted the HLA or CMV assignments 20 times. In a later analysis, co-occurring TCRs were grouped with DBSCAN, and TCRdist sequence similarity was added when clustering was performed within HLA-allele-positive subsets. Co-occurrence clustering excluded repertoires with fewer than 30,000 or more than 120,000 public chains, plus five with anomalous nucleotide sharing. As stored in TCRdb, this immuneACCESS dataset retains in-frame rearrangements with V and J assigned. A fraction of the clones does not appear; measured against another copy, unresolved V genes explain less than half of the discrepancy, and the remainder lacks a known reason. V and J calls and clone size are copied from that table; D and trimming were computed from the DNA. The table for this sample lists about 180,000 clones; about 68% of them were counted only once. Clones ranked in the top ten supply approximately 2.4% of the sample.

Worth noting for this clone: The antigen it recognizes is unknown. The germline gene is not matched at one end of the junction; a read error may be the cause.

The CDR3 covers 13 residues, taking in both the cysteine and the phenylalanine. The only DNA kept is the CDR3, 39 bases in frame from the first base. The germline V gene (reference sequence) supplies CDR1 SEHNR and CDR2 FQNEAQ. The TCR originated in a female donor in good health and CMV-seronegative. Sample: PBMCs. The rearrangement combines TRBV7-9 with TRBJ1-1, and possibly TRBD1, on 5 matching bases. The CDR3 is CSSSLNPGLGAFF. The sequence in DNA is TGTTCCAGCAGCCTAAACCCGGGACTTGGAGCTTTCTTT.